The rows below give T cell receptor beta chains drawn from one sample of a study of read filtering for tumor transcriptome and immune sequencing. MiXCR was run by TCRdb on the reads, yielding one entry per CDR3 protein. Counted here are about 130,000 distinct CDR3 sequences, 13% occurring once; the ten biggest clones make up roughly 9.6%. Sequenced sample: a population of CD138-negative cells sorted from bone marrow. These receptors came from a donor aged 40 or over with multiple myeloma. CDR3s include the opening cysteine and the closing phenylalanine or tryptophan. The order of the fields is J gene, clone size, D gene, V gene, CDR3 DNA, CDR3 protein. D genes are given only for firm matches. Clone size, where shown, is once, few, many, or a class for clones that have expanded.

TRBJ2-7	few	TRBD1	TRBV9	TGTGCCAGCAGCGGGGGGACAGGTTACGAGCAGTACTTC	CASSGGTGYEQYF
TRBJ1-4	.	.	TRBV6-5	TGTGCCAGCAGGCAGACGGGGAGCCATGAAAAACTGTTCTTT	CASRQTGSHEKLFF
TRBJ2-1	many	.	TRBV7-9	TGTGCCAGCAGCTTAGAACTGGAAAACAATGAGCAGTTCTTC	CASSLELENNEQFF
TRBJ2-1	many	TRBD2	TRBV6-2/TRBV6-3	TGTGCCAGCAGTATTCCGGGACTAGTCAATGAGCAGTTCTTC	CASSIPGLVNEQFF
TRBJ2-5	many	TRBD2	TRBV20-1	TGCAGTGCCCACCGCTCTAGCGGATCCCAAGAGACCCAGTACTTC	CSAHRSSGSQETQYF
TRBJ2-1	.	.	TRBV2	TGTGCCAGCAGGAATCGCGAGACCTACAATGAGCAGTTCTTC	CASRNRETYNEQFF
TRBJ2-1	many	TRBD2	TRBV7-2	TGTGCCAGCAGCTTAGCCGGGACTAGTCAAGAGCAGTTCTTC	CASSLAGTSQEQFF
TRBJ2-7	.	.	TRBV5-1	TGCGCCAGCAGCACAGGGACAACGGGGTACGAGCAGTACTTC	CASSTGTTGYEQYF
TRBJ1-6	many	.	TRBV12-3/TRBV12-4	TGTGCCAGCTCGAAGGGATTAGGGGAACCCCTCCACTTT	CASSKGLGEPLHF
TRBJ1-6	many	.	TRBV4-1	TGCGCCAGCAGCCAAGGGCCCCAAGGCCGAAGTTTACACTTT	CASSQGPQGRSLHF
TRBJ2-1	many	TRBD2	TRBV19	TGTGCCAGTAGTATCAATCTAGCGGGAGTAGGGAATGAGCAGTTCTTC	CASSINLAGVGNEQFF
TRBJ2-1	many	.	TRBV11-2	TGTGCCAGCCTTGGGGACACCCGCTACAATGAGCAGTTCTTC	CASLGDTRYNEQFF
TRBJ2-1	many	.	TRBV5-5	TGTGCCAGCAGCTTGGGTGGGAGGATCAACAATGAGCAGTTCTTC	CASSLGGRINNEQFF
TRBJ2-4	many	.	TRBV7-2	TGTGCCAGCAGCTTTGTTCAGAGCAAAAACATTCAGTACTTC	CASSFVQSKNIQYF
TRBJ2-6	many	.	TRBV2	TGTGCCAGCAGTGTGGACTACTACTCTGGGGCCAACGTCCTGACTTTC	CASSVDYYSGANVLTF
TRBJ1-5	many	TRBD1	TRBV19	TGTGCCAGTAGTGACACAGGGGATAGCAATCAGCCCCAGCATTTT	CASSDTGDSNQPQHF
TRBJ1-5	many	.	TRBV20-1	TGCAGTGCTAGCCGAGGGAGCAATCAGCCCCAGCATTTT	CSASRGSNQPQHF
TRBJ2-2	many	.	TRBV11-2	TGTGCCAGCAGCACGACAGCTACGAACACCGGGGAGCTGTTTTTT	CASSTTATNTGELFF
TRBJ1-2	many	.	TRBV20-1	TGCAGTGCTAGAGATCTTTACAGGGCGTATGCTAGCTACACCTTC	CSARDLYRAYASYTF
TRBJ2-1	many	.	TRBV6-4	TGTGCCAGCAGTGAGGAGGGGGCGTACAATGAGCAGTTCTTC	CASSEEGAYNEQFF
TRBJ1-1	few	.	TRBV2	TGTGCCAGCAAACAGGGATTGGGGGCTTTCTTT	CASKQGLGAFF
TRBJ2-6	.	.	TRBV18	TGTGCCAGCTCACCACGAAGAGACACCAGCTCTGGGGCCAACGTCCTGACTTTC	CASSPRRDTSSGANVLTF
TRBJ2-3	many	TRBD1	TRBV7-9	TGTGCCAGCAGCTATACCGGGACAGGGACAACAGATACGCAGTATTTT	CASSYTGTGTTDTQYF
TRBJ2-5	many	TRBD2	TRBV24-1	TGTGCCACCAGTGACCCAAAGCGGGAGGGCCTTGAGACCCAGTACTTC	CATSDPKREGLETQYF
TRBJ1-1	many	.	TRBV7-9	TGTGCCAGCAGCGCGCGAGAAAGGCAGACCACTGAAGCTTTCTTT	CASSARERQTTEAFF
TRBJ2-7	many	.	TRBV10-1	TGCGCCAGCAGTGAGTCGTCGTCAGCAGGGTTCAACGAGCAGTACTTC	CASSESSSAGFNEQYF
TRBJ2-3	.	.	TRBV3-1	TGTGCCAGCAGCCAAGACGTGGCTAGGACTAGCACAGATACGCAGTATTTT	CASSQDVARTSTDTQYF
TRBJ2-1	many	TRBD2	TRBV5-1	TGCGCCAGCAGCATCTGGCGGGAGGCTGATGAGCAGTTCTTC	CASSIWREADEQFF
TRBJ2-1	many	TRBD1	TRBV5-1	TGCGCCAGCAGCCCGGACAGGGGTGACAATGAGCAGTTCTTC	CASSPDRGDNEQFF
TRBJ2-2	many	.	TRBV11-1	TGTGCCAGCAGCGTAGCAGGGACGGGGGAGCTGTTTTTT	CASSVAGTGELFF
TRBJ2-2	many	.	TRBV24-1	TGTGCCACCAGTGACCCGGGACAGAACACCGGGGAGCTGTTTTTT	CATSDPGQNTGELFF
TRBJ2-5	many	.	TRBV3-1	TGTGCCAGCAGCCAAGAGTTAGCCTTTACAGGAAAACAAGAGACCCAGTACTTC	CASSQELAFTGKQETQYF
TRBJ2-5	.	.	TRBV5-1	TGCGCCAGCAGCCCCGCTACGTCGCTAGAGACCCAGTACTTC	CASSPATSLETQYF
TRBJ2-3	many	TRBD2	TRBV27	TGTGCCAGCAGTTTATCAGCGGGAAGCGCAGATACGCAGTATTTT	CASSLSAGSADTQYF
TRBJ2-5	few	TRBD1	TRBV29-1	TGCAGCGTTGATGCCAGGGGGCAAGAGACCCAGTACTTC	CSVDARGQETQYF
TRBJ1-5	.	TRBD1	TRBV12-3/TRBV12-4	TGTGCCAGCAGTCGGACAGGGGGAGATAGCAATCAGCCCCAGCATTTT	CASSRTGGDSNQPQHF
TRBJ2-7	many	.	TRBV20-1	TGCAGTGCTCTACAGACGTCCTACGAGCAGTACTTC	CSALQTSYEQYF
TRBJ2-6	many	.	TRBV19	TGTGCCAGTAGTATCGACAGCCCCTGGTCGGGGGCCAACGTCCTGACTTTC	CASSIDSPWSGANVLTF
TRBJ2-6	few	.	TRBV14	TGTGCCAGCAGGGAGGTGTTGGCTGGGGCCAACGTCCTGACTTTC	CASREVLAGANVLTF
TRBJ1-1	.	.	TRBV7-9	TGTGCCAGCAGCTTAGTGGCGGGGCTTGTGAACACTGAAGCTTTCTTT	CASSLVAGLVNTEAFF
TRBJ2-3	once	.	TRBV6-6	TGTGCCAGCAGCTCCCCGCCCTCTCGGTTCGGGTATACGCAGTATTTT	CASSSPPSRFGYTQYF
TRBJ2-1	many	TRBD2	TRBV13	TGTGCCAGCAGCTCTACCCTTAGCGGGGGTAGCTCCTACAATGAGCAGTTCTTC	CASSSTLSGGSSYNEQFF
TRBJ1-5	many	.	TRBV6-5	TGTGCCAGCAGTTACCCTCCTGGAGAGGGGAGAGTGAGCAATCAGCCCCAGCATTTT	CASSYPPGEGRVSNQPQHF
TRBJ2-7	many	TRBD2	TRBV20-1	TGCAGTGCCTTAGGAGCGGGAGAGTACGAGCAGTACTTC	CSALGAGEYEQYF
TRBJ1-1	few	.	TRBV5-1	TGCGCCAGCAGCCCCTGGTTTAACACTGAAGCTTCCTTT	CASSPWFNTEASF
TRBJ2-3	.	TRBD2	TRBV2	TGTGCCAGCAGTGCGGGACTAAGCACAGATACGCAGTATTTT	CASSAGLSTDTQYF
TRBJ1-5	many	.	TRBV12-3/TRBV12-4	TGTGCCAGCAGTTTAGAGTCCAGGGGTTCTCAGCCCCAGCATTTT	CASSLESRGSQPQHF
TRBJ2-3	few	.	TRBV20-1	TGCAGTGCGCCGGGACCCACAGGCACAGATACGCAGTATTTT	CSAPGPTGTDTQYF
TRBJ2-3	many	TRBD1	TRBV29-1	TGCAGCGTTGGAGTAACAGGGGTCCAAGATACGCAGTATTTT	CSVGVTGVQDTQYF
TRBJ1-5	.	TRBD1	TRBV4-1	TGCGCCAGCAGCCACCTGACAGGGTCAGGGCCCCAGCATTTT	CASSHLTGSGPQHF
TRBJ2-5	many	.	TRBV7-2	TGTGCCAGCAGCTTAGCGGGAGCAGGAGAGACCCAGTACTTC	CASSLAGAGETQYF
TRBJ1-4	many	.	TRBV5-6	TGTGCCAGCAGCTTGGACAGGGTTGATGAAAAACTGTTTTTT	CASSLDRVDEKLFF
TRBJ1-5	few	.	TRBV6-1	TGTGCCAGCAGTGAATACCGGGGTGGGAGCAATCAGCCCCAGCATTTT	CASSEYRGGSNQPQHF
TRBJ2-3	many	.	TRBV20-1	TGCAGTGCCGGTGCGCCTAGCGTATGGGCAAGCACAGATACGCAGTATTTT	CSAGAPSVWASTDTQYF
TRBJ1-2	many	TRBD1	TRBV30	TGTGCCTGGAGTGTAGGGACAGGGGACTATGGCTACACCTTC	CAWSVGTGDYGYTF
TRBJ2-5	many	TRBD2	TRBV20-1	TGCAGTGCTAGTCCCCCGGGACTAGCGGTTTCGTACCAAGAGACCCAGTACTTC	CSASPPGLAVSYQETQYF
TRBJ2-7	many	TRBD2	TRBV2	TGTGCCAGCCTAGGGACTAGCGGGAGGACCGAGCAGTACTTC	CASLGTSGRTEQYF
TRBJ1-5	many	TRBD1	TRBV19	TGTGCCAGTAGCGACAGGGGAACAAGCAATCAGCCCCAGCATTTT	CASSDRGTSNQPQHF
TRBJ2-3	many	TRBD2	TRBV20-1	TGCAGTGCTTGGGGACTAGCGGGAGAAGAAGATACGCAGTATTTT	CSAWGLAGEEDTQYF